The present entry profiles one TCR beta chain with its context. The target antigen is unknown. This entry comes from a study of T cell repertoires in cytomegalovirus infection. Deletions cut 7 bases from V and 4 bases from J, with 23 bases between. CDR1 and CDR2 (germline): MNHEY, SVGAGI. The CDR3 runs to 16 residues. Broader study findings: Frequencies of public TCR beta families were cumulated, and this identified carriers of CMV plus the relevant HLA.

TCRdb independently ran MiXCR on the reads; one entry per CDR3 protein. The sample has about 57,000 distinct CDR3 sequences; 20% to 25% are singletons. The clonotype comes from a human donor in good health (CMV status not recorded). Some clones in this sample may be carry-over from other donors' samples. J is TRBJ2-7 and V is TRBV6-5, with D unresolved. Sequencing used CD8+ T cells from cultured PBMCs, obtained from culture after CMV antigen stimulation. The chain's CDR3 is CASTSKSQKPLYEQYF. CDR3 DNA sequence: TGTGCCAGCACTTCCAAATCACAGAAGCCCCTTTACGAGCAGTACTTC.